One and the same sample provided the 23 T cell receptor beta chains below, sequenced in a study of identifying expanded T cells in peripheral blood. Sequencing was performed with immunoSEQ multiplex PCR; in TCRdb, only in-frame clones are kept and a portion is missing. There are over 100,000 clones in the sample; about nine tenths occur only once, and more than 6.5% lies in the top ten. Sequencing input: blood. The receptors come from a person aged 18 to 70 in good health.

The rearrangement joins TRBV11-2 to TRBJ1-1; the match to TRBD1 covers 8 bases. The CDR3 covers 13 residues. The V segment lost 6 bases and the J segment 6 bases; nucleotides outside the gene matches: 6. CDR1 and CDR2 (germline): SGHAT, FQNNGV. The CDR3 region has the DNA TGTGCCAGCAGATTGACAGGGGCTGCTGAAGCTTTCTTT. It codes for CASRLTGAAEAFF.

The count of this clone is one. J is TRBJ2-1 and V is TRBV9; a weak D match, TRBD1 (5 bases). This CDR3 region has 15 residues. V was cut by 4 bases and J by 7 bases, with 18 bases left in between. The germline gives CDR1 SGDLS, CDR2 YYNGEE. The CDR3 DNA reads TGTGCCAGCAGCCCTTCGGTCCAGGGAAGTAATGAGCAGTTCTTC. Encoded protein: CASSPSVQGSNEQFF.

The table lists this clone with a count of one. The chain has TRBV27 and TRBJ2-7; 14 positions match TRBD2. This CDR3 is 17 amino acids long. Germline CDR1 is MNHEY and CDR2 is SMNVEV (reference sequence). Losses at the gene ends were 1 base for V and 2 bases for J; bases not matched to a gene: 4. In nucleotides, the CDR3 is TGTGCCAGCAGTTTATGGGGACTAGCGGGAGTTCCCTACGAGCAGTACTTC. Protein sequence: CASSLWGLAGVPYEQYF.

The V call is TRBV10-3, the J call TRBJ1-2; D uncertain. Trimming pared 11 bases from V and 6 bases from J, leaving 16 bases between. The CDR3 totals 12 residues. Looked up from germline, CDR1 is ENHRY and CDR2 is SYGVKD. This CDR3 reads CASRTGGDGYTF. The CDR3 DNA sequence: TGTGCCTCTAGGACGGGCGGGGATGGCTACACCTTC.

The chain carries TRBV2 and TRBJ2-5; the D gene is possibly TRBD2 (5 bases). Trimming took 8 bases from V and 5 from J, leaving 15 bases between them. The CDR3 consists of 13 residues. Germline V gives CDR1 SNHLY, CDR2 FYNNEI. The CDR3 bases are TGTGCCAGCGGCCGACTACCCGCGGAGACCCAGTACTTC. This encodes CASGRLPAETQYF.

The chain joins TRBV11-2 to TRBJ2-7; D is ambiguous. Between the trimmed V and J ends, which lost 8 bases and 4 bases, there was a span of 9 bases. The germline CDR1 and CDR2 sequences are SGHAT and FQNNGV. The CDR3 covers 11 residues. CDR3 loop: CASAYVYEQYF. CDR3 in DNA: TGTGCCAGCGCGTACGTATACGAGCAGTACTTC.

The chain's CDR3 is CASSTLLARADTQYF. The CDR3 DNA follows: TGTGCCAGCAGCACCTTACTAGCGAGGGCAGATACGCAGTATTTT. This chain uses TRBV7-8 with TRBJ2-3, with TRBD2 matching 7 bases. The CDR3 spans 15 residues. CDR1 and CDR2 (germline): SGHVS, FQNEAQ. J gave up 4 bases and V 5 bases, and 9 bases lay outside the gene matches.

This chain joins TRBV18 and TRBJ2-5; no definite D call. Between the trimmed V and J ends, which lost 3 bases and 0 bases, there was a span of 8 bases. There are 14 residues in the CDR3. The V gene's germline CDR1 is KGHSH and CDR2 LQKENI. CDR3 in DNA: TGTGCCAGCTCACCCCGTCCCTACCAAGAGACCCAGTACTTC. Its protein is CASSPRPYQETQYF.

This rearrangement joins TRBV2 to TRBJ1-5, with TRBD1 identical over 7 bases. This CDR3 comprises 14 residues. With 6 bases clipped from V and 7 bases from J, the junction kept 9 bases outside the gene matches. Germline V gives CDR1 SNHLY, CDR2 FYNNEI. The CDR3 nucleotides are TGTGCCAGCAGGGCTAGACAGGGAAGGCAGCCCCAGCATTTT. Amino acid sequence: CASRARQGRQPQHF. Complete variable domain (other parts from reference TRBV2 and TRBJ1-5): EPEVTQTPSHQVTQMGQEVILRCVPISNHLYFYWYRQILGQKVEFLVSFYNNEISEKSEIFDDQFSVERPDGSNFTLKIRSTKLEDSAMYFCASRARQGRQPQHFGDGTRLSIL.

The DNA for the CDR3 is TGTGCCAGCAGTTCCTTCCCCGGGACCCCCTACGAGCAGTACTTC. Encoded protein: CASSSFPGTPYEQYF. The chain employs TRBV28 and TRBJ2-7; D is possibly TRBD1 or TRBD2 (5 bases each). V was trimmed by 4 bases and J by 2 bases, leaving 15 bases between them. The CDR3 runs 15 residues. CDR1 is MDHEN and CDR2 is SYDVKM in the germline V gene.

This chain uses TRBV7-6 with TRBJ2-3, with TRBD2 matching 9 bases. The J segment lost 5 bases and the V segment lost 2 bases, leaving 5 bases of the junction unmatched. This CDR3 region has 15 residues. Germline V gene lookup returns CDR1 SGHVS and CDR2 FNYEAQ. CDR3 sequence: CASSLMAGGIDTQYF. The CDR3 DNA reads TGTGCCAGCAGCTTAATGGCGGGAGGGATAGATACGCAGTATTTT.

This rearrangement joins TRBV11-2 to TRBJ2-3; no clear D. From germline, CDR1 is SGHAT and CDR2 FQNNGV. V lost 6 bases and J 2 bases, leaving 12 bases between the germline ends. The CDR3 length is 14 residues. CDR3 coding DNA: TGTGCCAGCAGTTCCGATCTGGCCACAGATACGCAGTATTTT. Encoded protein: CASSSDLATDTQYF. The full variable domain, in which reference TRBV11-2 and TRBJ2-3 provide the parts outside the CDR3, is EAGVAQSPRYKIIEKRQSVAFWCNPISGHATLYWYQQILGQGPKLLIQFQNNGVVDDSQLPKDRFSAERLKGVDSTLKIQPAKLEDSAVYLCASSSDLATDTQYFGPGTRLTVL.

The chain has TRBV5-1 and TRBJ2-7; D is tentatively TRBD1 or TRBD2 (5 bases each). V lost 4 bases to trimming and J lost 7 bases, with 21 bases between them. Germline assignment: CDR1 SGHRS and CDR2 YFSETQ. The CDR3 is 15 amino acids. CDR3 sequence (DNA): TGCGCCAGCAGCGTCCTCCCGGGACGGCTCGGAGAGCAGTACTTC. As protein: CASSVLPGRLGEQYF.

The chain recombines TRBV19 with TRBJ2-5; 8 bases line up with TRBD1. The germline CDR1 and CDR2 sequences are LNHDA and SQIVND (reference sequence). CDR3 length: 15 amino acids. After removal of 4 bases from V and 1 base from J, the junction contained 5 bases not matched to a gene. The CDR3 loop is CASSTMTGAQETQYF. In nucleotides, the CDR3 is TGTGCCAGTAGTACGATGACAGGGGCCCAAGAGACCCAGTACTTC.

This clone came up once. The chain combines TRBV27 with TRBJ1-5, with TRBD1 matching 9 bases. With 6 bases clipped from V and 0 bases from J, the junction kept 6 bases outside the gene matches. Per the germline V gene, CDR1 is MNHEY and CDR2 is SMNVEV (reference sequence). The CDR3 totals 16 residues. Here the CDR3 DNA reads TGTGCCAGCAGCAGGGGGGACAGGGATAGCAATCAGCCCCAGCATTTT. Translation gives CASSRGDRDSNQPQHF.

The chain employs TRBV5-1 and TRBJ2-1, with TRBD2 matching 13 bases. Germline lookup yields CDR1 SGHRS and CDR2 YFSETQ. The CDR3 covers 17 residues. V shed 5 bases and J 0 bases; nucleotides not matched to a gene: 5. The CDR3 DNA is TGCGCCAGCAGGACTAGCGGGAGGCCGAGCTCCTACAATGAGCAGTTCTTC. Translating gives CASRTSGRPSSYNEQFF.

This sequence joins TRBV28 and TRBJ1-1; D is uncertain. Trimming stripped 2 bases from V and 1 base from J, with 11 bases between. From germline, CDR1 is MDHEN and CDR2 SYDVKM. This CDR3 is built from 15 residues. The chain's CDR3 is CASSLEVRGNTEAFF. The CDR3 nucleotides are TGTGCCAGCAGTTTAGAAGTACGGGGGAACACTGAAGCTTTCTTT. The full variable domain, completed using reference TRBV28 and TRBJ1-1, is DVKVTQSSRYLVKRTGEKVFLECVQDMDHENMFWYRQDPGLGLRLIYFSYDVKMKEKGDIPEGYSVSREKKERFSLILESASTNQTSMYLCASSLEVRGNTEAFFGQGTRLTVV.

V gene TRBV7-3 combines with J gene TRBJ1-1, with D uncertain. CDR1 and CDR2 from the germline V gene are SGHTA and FQGTGA. The CDR3 extends over 13 amino acids. Trimming took 4 bases from V and 3 from J, leaving 9 bases between them. CDR3 sequence (DNA): TGTGCCAGCAGCTCCTTTGGGGACACTGAAGCTTTCTTT. Encoded protein: CASSSFGDTEAFF. Looking up the rest from reference TRBV7-3 and TRBJ1-1 gives the full variable domain: GAGVSQTPSNKVTEKGKYVELRCDPISGHTALYWYRQSLGQGPEFLIYFQGTGAADDSGLPNDRFFAVRPEGSVSTLKIQRTERGDSAVYLCASSSFGDTEAFFGQGTRLTVV.

The chain links TRBV5-1 to TRBJ2-1; D unresolved. The CDR3 loop spans 13 amino acids. The V end lost 1 base, the J end lost 5 bases, and 7 bases lay between the germline ends. Germline V lookup: CDR1 SGHRS, CDR2 YFSETQ. The CDR3 bases are TGCGCCAGCAGCTTGCTTGATAACAATGAGCAGTTCTTC. Encoded protein: CASSLLDNNEQFF.

This chain uses TRBV21-1 with TRBJ2-5; the DNA was not compared with TRBD1, the D call given in the table. TRBV21-1 is a documented pseudogene. CDR3 length: 13 residues. The CDR3 DNA reads as TGTGCCAGCAGCAACAGGGGTCGACAGACCCAGTACTTC. It specifies CASSNRGRQTQYF.

The gene calls are TRBV7-3 and TRBJ2-1; either TRBD1 or TRBD2 may supply D (5 bases each). CDR3 length: 15 residues. Per germline, CDR1 SGHTA and CDR2 FQGTGA. V lost 4 bases and J lost 7, with 17 bases in between. The CDR3 sequence: CASSSLPEGMNEQFF. The DNA for the CDR3 is TGTGCCAGCAGCTCTCTGCCAGAGGGGATGAATGAGCAGTTCTTC.

This clone was recorded only once. This rearrangement joins TRBV5-4 to TRBJ1-2; a possible D gene is TRBD1 (5 bases). This CDR3 is 15 amino acids long. Looked up from germline, CDR1 is SGHNT and CDR2 is YYREEE (reference sequence). V was pared by 0 bases and J by 5 bases, with 14 bases between. The CDR3 sequence is CASSLGGNAGYGYTF. As DNA, the CDR3 is TGTGCCAGCAGCTTGGGGGGGAACGCGGGGTATGGCTACACCTTC.

J is TRBJ1-1 and V is TRBV28; 9 bases fit TRBD1. CDR3 length: 15 amino acids. The ends lost 8 bases at V and 1 base at J; junction bases unmatched: 8. Germline-derived CDR1 and CDR2 are MDHEN and SYDVKM. The CDR3 sequence is CASGKGQGSNTEAFF. CDR3 coding DNA: TGTGCCAGCGGGAAAGGACAGGGGTCGAACACTGAAGCTTTCTTT.